Below are 30 T cell receptor beta chains sequenced from a single sample in a study of T cell responses to AZD1222 COVID-19 vaccine. Assay used: immunoSEQ multiplex PCR; TCRdb lists only in-frame clones, some missing. The repertoire holds 140,000 to 150,000 clones, with about nine tenths as singletons. Source: peripheral blood, taken 28 days after the second AZD1222 dose. Receptors were obtained from an adult who received the AZD1222 COVID-19 vaccine.

V usage is TRBV5-4 and J usage is TRBJ1-1; perhaps TRBD1 as D (5 bases). Germline CDR1 SGHNT, CDR2 YYREEE (reference sequence). This CDR3 contains 16 residues. The V and J ends lost 4 bases and 0 bases respectively, with 16 bases between them. CDR3 loop: CASSPTRGRLNTEAFF. For the CDR3, the DNA is TGTGCCAGCAGCCCCACCCGGGGACGGCTGAACACTGAAGCTTTCTTT.

V gene TRBV11-3 combines with J gene TRBJ2-7; 7 positions agree with TRBD2. The CDR3 has 16 amino acids. Germline V gives CDR1 SGHNT, CDR2 YENEEA. The V segment lost 2 bases and the J segment 2 bases; nucleotides outside the gene matches: 9. CDR3 residues: CASSLITRESPYEQYF. The CDR3, as DNA: TGTGCCAGCAGCTTAATAACGCGGGAGAGTCCCTACGAGCAGTACTTC.

The rearrangement uses TRBV11-2 and TRBJ2-7; 7 bases align to TRBD1. From germline, CDR1 is SGHAT and CDR2 FQNNGV. J was trimmed by 6 bases and V by 2 bases; bases with no gene match: 10. This CDR3 is built from 15 residues. CDR3 sequence (DNA): TGTGCCAGCAGCTTATCGGGGACAGCCTGGGGCGAGCAGTACTTC. It codes for CASSLSGTAWGEQYF.

This chain connects TRBV6-1 to TRBJ1-3; no clear D gene. Germline V CDR1 and CDR2: MNHNS, SASEGT. The V end was cut by 0 bases, the J end by 4 bases, with 13 bases between. The CDR3 runs 16 residues. The CDR3 region has the DNA TGTGCCAGCAGTGAAGCGCGAGCATTAGGCGGAAACACCATATATTTT. This codes for CASSEARALGGNTIYF.

This chain joins TRBV11-3 and TRBJ1-6, with D unclear. V lost 8 bases and J 10 bases, leaving 24 bases between the germline ends. The CDR3 spans 16 residues. The germline V gene has CDR1 SGHNT and CDR2 YENEEA. CDR3 nucleotide sequence: TGTGCCAGCTCTTTAGCACACGGTGTTGGAAGCTCACCCCTCCACTTT. This sequence encodes CASSLAHGVGSSPLHF.

J is TRBJ2-7 and V is TRBV24-1; TRBD1 aligns across 12 bases. Germline V lookup: CDR1 KGHDR, CDR2 SFDVKD. The length of the CDR3 is 15 residues. V dropped 3 bases and J dropped 6; count of bases not matched to a gene: 5. The CDR3 is CATSDAGQGASEQYF. The DNA for the CDR3 is TGTGCCACCAGTGATGCGGGACAGGGGGCGAGCGAGCAGTACTTC.

The rearrangement uses TRBV3-1 (or the pseudogene TRBV3-2) and TRBJ2-3; possibly TRBD1 or TRBD2 for D (5 bases each). The ends were cut back, 2 bases at V and 0 bases at J, with 18 bases in the middle. The V gene's germline CDR1 is LGHDT and CDR2 YNNKEL (reference sequence). The CDR3 covers 18 residues. The CDR3 reads CASSQSKPGLRSTDTQYF. CDR3 coding DNA: TGTGCCAGCAGCCAATCGAAGCCGGGGCTTAGGAGCACAGATACGCAGTATTTT.

The chain uses TRBV5-1 and TRBJ2-7; D not resolved. This CDR3 region has 13 residues. Germline V lookup: CDR1 SGHRS, CDR2 YFSETQ. Trimming left V 0 bases short and J 2 bases short, with 6 bases between. Here the CDR3 reads CASSLGGPYEQYF. The CDR3 DNA reads as TGCGCCAGCAGCTTGGGCGGCCCCTACGAGCAGTACTTC.

The genes are TRBV29-1 and TRBJ1-3; unclear D gene. The CDR3 is 12 residues long. Per germline, CDR1 SQVTM and CDR2 ANQGSEA. V lost 7 bases to trimming and J lost 2 bases, with 9 bases between them. The CDR3 DNA is TGCAGCGCCTGGATAACTGGAAACACCATATATTTT. Translation: CSAWITGNTIYF.

The V and J genes are TRBV2 and TRBJ2-7, with 7 bases that match TRBD1. Germline loops: CDR1 SNHLY, CDR2 FYNNEI. V dropped 6 bases and J dropped 2; count of bases not matched to a gene: 7. CDR3 length equals 14 residues. CDR3 nucleotides: TGTGCCAGCAGGTACGGGACAGCCACCTACGAGCAGTACTTC. Translating gives CASRYGTATYEQYF.

The chain links TRBV19 to TRBJ1-4; D not resolved. This CDR3 region has 14 residues. V was cut by 3 bases and J by 7 bases, with 12 bases left in between. Per germline, CDR1 LNHDA and CDR2 SQIVND (reference sequence). CDR3 coding DNA: TGTGCCAGTAGTATCACAGTGACTGTTGAAAAACTGTTTTTT. Its protein is CASSITVTVEKLFF.

The CDR3 nucleotides are TGTGCCAGCGGGACTAGCGGGGGCACAGATACGCAGTATTTT. As protein: CASGTSGGTDTQYF. This chain joins TRBV6-4 and TRBJ2-3, with 13 bases matching TRBD2. The CDR3 covers 14 residues. The germline V gene encodes CDR1 MRHNA and CDR2 SNTAGT. The V gene end was trimmed by 8 bases and the J gene end by 1 base; junction bases not matched to a gene: 0.

The chain uses TRBV18 and TRBJ2-5; no clear D gene. Germline values: CDR1 KGHSH, CDR2 LQKENI. This CDR3 has 15 residues. Between the trimmed V and J ends, which lost 4 bases and 4 bases, there was a span of 16 bases. The CDR3 DNA reads TGTGCCAGCTCACGTTCGGCAGTTACCGCAGAGACCCAGTACTTC. Its translation: CASSRSAVTAETQYF.

V is TRBV11-3 and J is TRBJ2-7; D gene unclear. V dropped 1 base and J dropped 3 bases, with 13 bases sitting between them. The germline V gene encodes CDR1 SGHNT and CDR2 YENEEA. The CDR3 runs to 15 residues. This chain's CDR3 is CASSLGGGTFYEQYF. The DNA for the CDR3 is TGTGCCAGCAGCTTAGGAGGTGGTACCTTCTACGAGCAGTACTTC.

With regard to this clone: Mismatch with germline at one junction end may stem from a read error. The rearrangement joins TRBV5-1 to TRBJ2-7; D might be TRBD1 (6 bases). CDR3 size: 13 residues. Germline CDR1 reads SGHRS; CDR2 reads YFSETQ. The CDR3 region has the DNA TGCGTCAGCTCAGGGGTTAGTACCTACGAGCAGTACTTC. Amino acids: CVSSGVSTYEQYF.

The chain recombines TRBV9 with TRBJ1-2; D may be TRBD1 (5 bases). CDR1 SGDLS and CDR2 YYNGEE come from the germline V gene. Between the trimmed V and J ends, which lost 0 bases and 4 bases, there was a span of 10 bases. The CDR3 spans 14 residues. The CDR3 DNA follows: TGTGCCAGCAGCGTAGGGCAGGGAGTCTATGGCTACACCTTC. This encodes CASSVGQGVYGYTF. Using reference TRBV9 and TRBJ1-2 for the parts outside the CDR3, the full variable domain is DSGVTQTPKHLITATGQRVTLRCSPRSGDLSVYWYQQSLDQGLQFLIQYYNGEERAKGNILERFSAQQFPDLHSELNLSSLELGDSALYFCASSVGQGVYGYTFGSGTRLTVV.

The chain combines TRBV6-6 with TRBJ1-5; maybe TRBD1 (6 bases). There are 16 residues in the CDR3. The V gene lost 2 bases and the J gene lost 1 base, with 12 bases spanning the gap. Per the germline V gene, CDR1 is MNHNY and CDR2 is SVGAGI (reference sequence). CDR3 DNA: TGTGCCAGCAGTTACGTAGGGGGAGCCAGCAATCAGCCCCAGCATTTT. Its translation: CASSYVGGASNQPQHF.

The chain employs TRBV19 and TRBJ1-1, with D tentatively TRBD1 (5 bases). CDR1 is LNHDA and CDR2 is SQIVND in the germline V gene (reference sequence). CDR3 length: 13 residues. Deletions cut 6 bases from V and 1 base from J, with 9 bases between. The CDR3 region has the DNA TGTGCCAGTAGCCTAACAGGGAACACTGAAGCTTTCTTT. This codes for CASSLTGNTEAFF. Complete variable domain (other parts from reference TRBV19 and TRBJ1-1): DGGITQSPKYLFRKEGQNVTLSCEQNLNHDAMYWYRQDPGQGLRLIYYSQIVNDFQKGDIAEGYSVSREKKESFPLTVTSAQKNPTAFYLCASSLTGNTEAFFGQGTRLTVV.

V and J are TRBV19 and TRBJ1-2, with 7 bases that match TRBD1. CDR3 length: 15 amino acids. The V gene end was trimmed by 9 bases and the J gene end by 0 bases; junction bases not matched to a gene: 10. Per germline, CDR1 LNHDA and CDR2 SQIVND (reference sequence). CDR3 sequence: CASFSTGATNYGYTF. The CDR3 DNA reads as TGTGCCAGCTTCAGCACAGGGGCGACTAACTATGGCTACACCTTC.

V usage is TRBV4-2 and J usage is TRBJ2-3, with TRBD2 matching over 12 bases. This CDR3 is 18 amino acids long. CDR1 and CDR2 (germline): LGHNA, YNFKEQ. V lost 0 bases and J lost 2; bases outside the gene matches: 6. The CDR3 DNA reads as TGTGCCAGCAGCCAAGATCTGACTAGCGGGGGCCACACAGATACGCAGTATTTT. Its translation: CASSQDLTSGGHTDTQYF.

This clone was counted once. This chain uses TRBV14 with TRBJ1-2, with a tentative D call TRBD1 (5 bases). The CDR3 runs 15 residues. V gave up 4 bases and J gave up 8 bases, with 20 bases separating them. Germline CDR1 reads SGHDN; CDR2 reads FVKESK. The DNA for the CDR3 is TGTGCCAGCAGCCCGCCCCCGGTGGGGGTAAAGGGCTACACCTTC. It translates to CASSPPPVGVKGYTF. Together with reference TRBV14 and TRBJ1-2, the CDR3 gives the full variable domain: EAGVTQFPSHSVIEKGQTVTLRCDPISGHDNLYWYRRVMGKEIKFLLHFVKESKQDESGMPNNRFLAERTGGTYSTLKVQPAELEDSGVYFCASSPPPVGVKGYTFGSGTRLTVV.

This clone came up once. The gene calls are TRBV7-9 and TRBJ1-6, with 7 positions matching TRBD1. From germline, CDR1 is SEHNR and CDR2 FQNEAQ (reference sequence). The CDR3 runs 18 residues. V lost 2 bases, J lost 0 bases, and 7 bases stayed unmatched. CDR3 in amino acids: CASSLPPGGSSYNSPLHF. The DNA of the CDR3 is TGTGCCAGCAGCTTACCCCCAGGGGGGAGCTCCTATAATTCACCCCTCCACTTT.

CDR3 coding DNA: TGTGCCACCAGTGATCGAGGGACAGATAGCAATCAGCCCCAGCATTTT. Its protein product is CATSDRGTDSNQPQHF. The chain uses TRBV24-1 and TRBJ1-5; TRBD1 matches at 7 bases. V trimming: 3 bases; J trimming: 0 bases; junction bases outside the gene matches: 4. This CDR3 is 16 amino acids long. The germline V gene encodes CDR1 KGHDR and CDR2 SFDVKD.

For this clone: Other DNA sequences in this specimen translate into the identical CDR3. The CDR3 sequence is CASSIRGGYTF. DNA of the CDR3: TGTGCCAGTAGTATCAGGGGGGGCTACACCTTC. The V and J genes are TRBV19 and TRBJ1-2, with TRBD1 matching 7 bases. Germline trimming cut 3 bases from V and 8 bases from J; bases unmatched to any gene: 0. Germline CDR1 LNHDA, CDR2 SQIVND (reference sequence). This CDR3 has 11 residues.

V is TRBV28 and J is TRBJ2-5; D unresolved. V lost 4 bases and J 2 bases, leaving 8 bases between the germline ends. CDR1 and CDR2 from the germline V gene are MDHEN and SYDVKM. The CDR3 extends over 13 amino acids. In DNA, the CDR3 is TGTGCCAGCAGTTCCTCAATGCAAGAGACCCAGTACTTC. Its protein is CASSSSMQETQYF.

The chain links TRBV9 to TRBJ1-5; the D is unclear. Germline CDR1 reads SGDLS; CDR2 reads YYNGEE. V lost 0 bases and J lost 4, with 8 bases in between. The CDR3 is 14 amino acids. CDR3 sequence (DNA): TGTGCCAGCAGCGTAGATGGCATTAATCAGCCCCAGCATTTT. This codes for CASSVDGINQPQHF.

This sequence joins TRBV6-6 and TRBJ1-2; D ambiguous. CDR3 size: 16 residues. Germline CDR1 and CDR2: MNHNY and SVGAGI (reference sequence). The ends were cut back, 6 bases at V and 2 bases at J, with 19 bases in the middle. The CDR3 here is CASSHGPHGDNYGYTF. The CDR3 nucleotides are TGTGCCAGCAGCCACGGCCCCCATGGAGACAACTATGGCTACACCTTC.

V gene TRBV18 combines with J gene TRBJ2-1; 8 bases match TRBD2. CDR3 length equals 14 residues. Germline values: CDR1 KGHSH, CDR2 LQKENI. The V gene end was trimmed by 2 bases and the J gene end by 3 bases; junction bases not matched to a gene: 0. The CDR3 sequence: CASSPGTSYNEQFF. CDR3 DNA: TGTGCCAGCTCACCAGGGACTAGCTACAATGAGCAGTTCTTC. The whole variable domain, filled in from reference TRBV18 and TRBJ2-1, reads NAGVMQNPRHLVRRRGQEARLRCSPMKGHSHVYWYRQLPEEGLKFMVYLQKENIIDESGMPKERFSAEFPKEGPSILRIQQVVRGDSAAYFCASSPGTSYNEQFFGPGTRLTVL.

CDR3 sequence (DNA): TGTGCCAGCAGTTTAGGTCAGGCGGGTGGCTACACCTTC. This gives the protein CASSLGQAGGYTF. The chain joins TRBV27 to TRBJ1-2; D gene uncertain. V lost 2 bases and J lost 7, with 11 bases in between. CDR1 and CDR2 from the germline V gene are MNHEY and SMNVEV (reference sequence). CDR3 length: 13 amino acids.

V gene TRBV19 combines with J gene TRBJ1-2; D is unclear. Germline V lookup: CDR1 LNHDA, CDR2 SQIVND (reference sequence). Deletions cut 0 bases from V and 5 bases from J, with 10 bases between. This CDR3 is built from 14 residues. CDR3 in amino acids: CASSIEAQRYGYTF. The CDR3 DNA reads TGTGCCAGTAGTATAGAAGCCCAGAGGTATGGCTACACCTTC.